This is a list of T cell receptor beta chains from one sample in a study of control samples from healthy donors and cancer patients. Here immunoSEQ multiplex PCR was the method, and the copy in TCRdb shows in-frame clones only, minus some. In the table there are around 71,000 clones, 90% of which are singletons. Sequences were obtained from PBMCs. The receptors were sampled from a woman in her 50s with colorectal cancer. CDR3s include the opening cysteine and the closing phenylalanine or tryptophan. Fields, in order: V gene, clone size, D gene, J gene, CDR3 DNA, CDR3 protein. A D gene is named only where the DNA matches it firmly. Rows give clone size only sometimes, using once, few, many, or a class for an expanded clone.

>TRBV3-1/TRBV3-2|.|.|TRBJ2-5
TGTGCCAGCAGCCAAGATGCCAGGGTGGAGACCCAGTACTTC
CASSQDARVETQYF
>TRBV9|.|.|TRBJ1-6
TGTGCCAGCAGCCCGAGGGGAGGGGTTGTTTCACCCCTCCACTTT
CASSPRGGVVSPLHF
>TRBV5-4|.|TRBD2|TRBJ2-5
TGTGCCAGCAGCCCCGGACCGACCACCGGGGGGGCGGGACAAGAGACCCAGTACTTC
CASSPGPTTGGAGQETQYF
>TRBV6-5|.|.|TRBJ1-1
TGTGCCAGCAGTAGGGGCAGGGTACCGTCTGAAGCTTTCTTT
CASSRGRVPSEAFF
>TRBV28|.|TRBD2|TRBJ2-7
TGTGCCAGCAGTTTTCGGACTAGCGGGAGTAACCCCTACGAGCAGTACTTC
CASSFRTSGSNPYEQYF
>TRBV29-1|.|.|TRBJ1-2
TGCAGCGTTTTGCACACCACTAACTATGGCTACACCTTC
CSVLHTTNYGYTF
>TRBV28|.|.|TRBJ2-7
TGTGCCAGCAGTTTATTTCGGCCAGGGTTGTCCTACGAGCAGTACTTC
CASSLFRPGLSYEQYF
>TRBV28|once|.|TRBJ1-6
TGTGCCAGCAGTTTAGTAGCAGGCCCCCAGTGGACCCTCCACTTT
CASSLVAGPQWTLHF
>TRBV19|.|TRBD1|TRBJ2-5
TGTGCCAGTAGTGCCTGGACAGGGGGCCAAGAGACCCAGTACTTC
CASSAWTGGQETQYF
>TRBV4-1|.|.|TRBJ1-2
TGCGCCAGCAGCCAAGATCACGGGAACGTCTATGGCTACACCTTC
CASSQDHGNVYGYTF
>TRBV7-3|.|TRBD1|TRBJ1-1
TGTGCCAGCAGCTTGTATGACAGGGGGACCACTGAAGCTTTCTTT
CASSLYDRGTTEAFF
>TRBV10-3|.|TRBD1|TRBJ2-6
TGTGCCGCTCAGAATCCCACAGGGGTAGGGTCTGGGGCCAACGTCCTGACTTTC
CAAQNPTGVGSGANVLTF
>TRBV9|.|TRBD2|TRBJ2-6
TGTGCCAGCAGCGTCTCGAGGGGCAGGGAGGGCTCTGGGGCCAACGTCCTGACTTTC
CASSVSRGREGSGANVLTF
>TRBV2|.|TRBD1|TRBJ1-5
TGTGCCAGCAGGGACAGGGGACTCAGCAATCAGCCCCAGCATTTT
CASRDRGLSNQPQHF
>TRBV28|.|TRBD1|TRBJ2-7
TGTGCCAGCAGGGGGACAGAGATTATCGAGCAGTACTTC
CASRGTEIIEQYF
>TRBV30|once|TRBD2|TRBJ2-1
TGTGCCTGGGACAAACTAGCGGGAATAGGTGAGCAGTTCTTC
CAWDKLAGIGEQFF
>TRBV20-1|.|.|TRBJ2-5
TGCAGTGCTGGCCTCGGGGAGACCCAGTACTTC
CSAGLGETQYF
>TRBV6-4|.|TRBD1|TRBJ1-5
TGTGCCAGCAGTGATCCCGGGGGAGGGGGCTTTCAGCCCCAGCATTTT
CASSDPGGGGFQPQHF
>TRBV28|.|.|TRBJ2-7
TGTGCCAGCAGTCCAAGGACAGAAGGGTCCTACGAGCAGTACTTC
CASSPRTEGSYEQYF
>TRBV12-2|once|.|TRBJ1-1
TGTGCAAGTCGCTTACAGGAGAGCACTGAAGCTTTCTTT
CASRLQESTEAFF
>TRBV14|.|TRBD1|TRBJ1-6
TGTGCCAGCAGCCAACACGGGACAGTCACCACTGCTGGGTATAATTCACCCCTCCACTTT
CASSQHGTVTTAGYNSPLHF
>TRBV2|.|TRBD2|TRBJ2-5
TGTGCCAGCAGCCGGGAGGGCGGACAAGAGACCCAGTACTTC
CASSREGGQETQYF
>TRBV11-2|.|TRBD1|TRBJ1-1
TGTGCCAGCAGCCCCCGACAGGGGGCTAGGGACACTGAAGCTTTCTTT
CASSPRQGARDTEAFF
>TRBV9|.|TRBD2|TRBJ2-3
TGTGCCAGCAGCCCCCAAGCGGGGCCTAACACAGATACGCAGTATTTT
CASSPQAGPNTDTQYF
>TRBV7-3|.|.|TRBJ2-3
TGTGCCAGCAGCTCCTCACCAGGGCTTCCAGATACGCAGTATTTT
CASSSSPGLPDTQYF
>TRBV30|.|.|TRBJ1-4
TGTGCCTGGAGTGTTGTCGAAAAACTGTTTTTT
CAWSVVEKLFF
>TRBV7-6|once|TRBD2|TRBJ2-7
TGTGCCAGCAGCTTAGGAGGGAGGGGTTCCTACGAGCAGTACTTC
CASSLGGRGSYEQYF
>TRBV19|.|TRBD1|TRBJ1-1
TGTGCCAGTAGTACGACAGGGGCTACGGAAGCTTTCTTT
CASSTTGATEAFF
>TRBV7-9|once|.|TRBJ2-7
TGTGCCAGCAGCCAAGCCCCAGAAACCTACGAGCAGTACTTC
CASSQAPETYEQYF
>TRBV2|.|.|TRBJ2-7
TGTGCCAGCAGTGAGTGGTCGAGGGGGGAGCCCTCCTACGAGCAGTACTTC
CASSEWSRGEPSYEQYF
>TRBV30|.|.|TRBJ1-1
TGTGCCCGCCAGCGCCTAAACACTGAAGCTTTCTTT
CARQRLNTEAFF
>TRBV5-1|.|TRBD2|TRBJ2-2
TGCGCCAGCAGGGCTAGCGGGGCGAACACCGGGGAGCTGTTTTTT
CASRASGANTGELFF
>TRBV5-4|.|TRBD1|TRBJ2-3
TGTGCCAGCAGCCAGGGACAGGGCTTCGGCACAGATACGCAGTATTTT
CASSQGQGFGTDTQYF
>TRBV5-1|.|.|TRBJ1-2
TGCGCCAGCAGCTTGTCCCGTACGGCCTATGGCTACACCTTC
CASSLSRTAYGYTF
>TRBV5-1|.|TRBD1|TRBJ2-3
TGCGCCAGCAGAAACCGGGACAGGGCCTCAGATACGCAGTATTTT
CASRNRDRASDTQYF
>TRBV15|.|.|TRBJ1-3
TGTGCCACCAGCAGAGATCTTGACTCTGGAAACACCATATATTTT
CATSRDLDSGNTIYF
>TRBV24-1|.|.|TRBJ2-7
TGTGCCACCAGTGACACTGTGGGGGAGCAGTACTTC
CATSDTVGEQYF
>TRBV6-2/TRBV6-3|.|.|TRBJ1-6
TGTGCCAGCAGTTACTCGAGGGCGGGATTCTCGTCACCCCTCCACTTT
CASSYSRAGFSSPLHF
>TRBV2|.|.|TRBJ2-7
TGTGCCAGCTCCCGGACAGATCAGGTGAAGGAGTACTTC
CASSRTDQVKEYF
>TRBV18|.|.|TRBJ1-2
TGTGCCAGCTCACCACGTTTAGGTGACCCGGATGGCTACACCTTC
CASSPRLGDPDGYTF